This TCR beta chain was retrieved from a study of T cells in Graves' hyperthyroidism and ophthalmopathy. V lost 6 bases to trimming and J lost 5 bases, with 13 bases between them. The CDR3 extends over 13 amino acids. Not enrolled were patients with uncontrolled infection, other autoimmune disease, pregnancy or lactation. Diagnoses used clinical symptoms, serum thyroxine and TRAb, thyroid ultrasound and orbital computed tomography. Overall study findings and caveats: Blood shared most expanded thyroid clonotypes above 0.001. A 13 V-J model separated ophthalmopathy from stable hyperthyroidism.

This clonotype was observed many times. The antigen remains undetermined. Amplification yielded TCR beta CDR3 regions, with RNA transcripts as the source. First-round RT-PCR with HTBI primers amplified the TCR CDR3 region. From the multiplex PCR reads, TCRdb called clonotypes with MiXCR, one entry per CDR3 protein. The repertoire holds more than 500,000 distinct CDR3 sequences, approximately 44% seen once, with around 20% in the top ten. The sample consisted of peripheral blood or thyroid tissue (not recorded which). This TCR was recovered from an adult woman with Graves' disease, either hyperthyroidism or ophthalmopathy (not recorded which). The V call is TRBV12-3 or TRBV12-4, the J call TRBJ1-2; no firm D call. The CDR3 loop reads CASSISDNYGYTF. The CDR3 DNA reads as TGTGCCAGCAGCATATCAGACAATTATGGCTACACCTTC.